In its sample, the clone carrying this T cell receptor beta chain ranks as large. The CDR3 has 13 amino acids. Germline V gene data show CDR1 as KGHSH and CDR2 as LQKENI. V trimming: 9 bases; J trimming: 2 bases; junction bases outside the gene matches: 6. This sample was included in a study of T cell repertoires in aging, cancer and after chemotherapy. TRB rearrangements spanning V, D and J were amplified using mixed TRB-A/B primers. TCRdb reanalysed the multiplex PCR reads using MiXCR and keeps one entry per CDR3 protein. Of about 1,200 distinct CDR3 sequences in the sample, about 26% are singletons; the top ten hold 24%. TCR beta rearrangements were amplified from peripheral blood genomic DNA.

The TCR originated in a human donor with a blood cancer. The chain combines TRBV18 with TRBJ1-2; TRBD1 matches at 7 bases. The specimen sequenced was blood. The CDR3, as DNA: TGTGCCAGTACAGGGGAATCCAACTATGGCTACACCTTC. Its protein product is CASTGESNYGYTF.